The clone carrying this TCR beta chain turned up a few times. Its specificity is not known. V was shortened by 6 bases and J by 6 bases, with 17 bases between the two germline ends. Germline V gene sequence: CDR1 LNHDA, CDR2 SQIVND (reference sequence). This CDR3 is 14 amino acids long. The study sequenced cultured CD4+ T cell DNA using the Oncomine TCR Beta short-read assay. TCRdb itself ran the PCR reads through MiXCR, one entry per CDR3 protein. Of 7,000 to 7,500 distinct CDR3 sequences in the sample, around a third were seen once. Sample treatment: approximately nine-day PBMC culture with coronavirus spike peptide pools or control peptides (ViraFEST assay). CD4+ T cells of the unexposed donor were collected before the COVID-19 pandemic (2011-2018). Cells permitting, SARS-CoV-2 S/N served as probes for unexposed-donor CD4+ T cells, and four cold-coronavirus spikes did too. This entry belongs to a study of vaccination and CD4 T cells after COVID-19. Background on the study: Post-vaccination samples were procured at a median of roughly 76 days following dose two (range 14 to 241). The authors gave control cultures a CEFX pool, an HIV-1 Nef pool, or no peptide.

The specimen was CD4+ T cells from blood, cultured in vitro. This sequence originates from a human donor in good health. The V and J genes are TRBV19 and TRBJ1-2, with D uncertain. The CDR3 bases are TGTGCCAGTAGACCCGTGGCCGAAGGAGATGGCTACACCTTC. It is translated as CASRPVAEGDGYTF.